This passage covers 24 T cell receptor beta chains from one sample sequenced in a study of neurological immune-mediated disorders. TCRdb itself ran the 5' RACE reads through MiXCR, one entry per CDR3 protein. The data show more than 45,000 distinct CDR3 sequences, with about a tenth seen just once and over 20% held by the top ten. Sequenced: PBMCs. The receptors here all came from a woman between 40 and 55 years old with HTLV-1-associated myelopathy (HAM/TSP).

There are many counts of this clonotype. The chain combines TRBV11-3 with TRBJ2-2; possibly TRBD2 for D (5 bases). This CDR3 spans 16 amino acids. Germline CDR1 and CDR2: SGHNT and YENEEA. Trimming took 4 bases from V and 7 from J, leaving 19 bases between them. The CDR3 coding sequence is TGTGCCAGCAGCTCGAGCGGCACTGTCAATCTCGGGGAGCTGTTTTTT. Protein: CASSSSGTVNLGELFF.

In its sample, this clonotype was seen many times. The chain has TRBV10-3 and TRBJ2-3; D is uncertain. CDR1 and CDR2 from the germline V gene are ENHRY and SYGVKD. CDR3 length equals 16 residues. V lost 5 bases and J 2 bases, leaving 17 bases between the germline ends. CDR3 sequence: CAISRGLLGYTDTQYF. CDR3 DNA: TGTGCCATCAGTCGTGGTCTCCTTGGGTACACAGATACGCAGTATTTT.

This clonotype occurred many times. This chain uses TRBV4-1 with TRBJ1-6, with 7 bases that match TRBD1. The CDR3 has 15 residues. Trimming removed 4 bases from V and 6 bases from J; junction bases left unmatched: 6. The germline V gene has CDR1 MGHRA and CDR2 YSYEKL. DNA for the CDR3: TGCGCCAGCAGCCGCCTACAGGGGTTTAATTCACCCCTCCACTTT. This codes for CASSRLQGFNSPLHF.

This clonotype occurred many times. The chain carries TRBV7-8 and TRBJ1-3; unclear D gene. There are 15 residues in the CDR3. Trimming pared 1 base from V and 3 bases from J, leaving 10 bases between. The germline V gene has CDR1 SGHVS and CDR2 FQNEAQ. The CDR3, as DNA: TGTGCCAGCAGCTTAGGAATAAGGGATGGAAACACCATATATTTT. Translating gives CASSLGIRDGNTIYF.

Many counts were recorded for this clonotype. V and J are TRBV2 and TRBJ1-6; no reliable D call. This CDR3 spans 13 amino acids. V was trimmed by 3 bases and J by 7 bases, leaving 7 bases between them. Germline V gene data show CDR1 as SNHLY and CDR2 as FYNNEI. The CDR3 reads CASSEQPNSPLHF. CDR3 coding DNA: TGTGCCAGCAGTGAGCAGCCGAATTCACCCCTCCACTTT. The complete variable domain, with remaining parts taken from reference TRBV2 and TRBJ1-6, reads EPEVTQTPSHQVTQMGQEVILRCVPISNHLYFYWYRQILGQKVEFLVSFYNNEISEKSEIFDDQFSVERPDGSNFTLKIRSTKLEDSAMYFCASSEQPNSPLHFGNGTRLTVT.

This clonotype was observed many times. The CDR3 sequence: CASSEGQGSYNEQFF. The CDR3 bases are TGCGCCAGCAGCGAGGGACAGGGGTCCTACAATGAGCAGTTCTTC. V and J are TRBV5-1 and TRBJ2-1; the match to TRBD1 covers 10 bases. V lost 4 bases to trimming and J lost 1 base; unmatched junction nucleotides: 2. The CDR3 totals 15 residues. CDR1 is SGHRS and CDR2 is YFSETQ in the germline V gene. Based on the CDR3 plus reference TRBV5-1 and TRBJ2-1, the full variable domain is KAGVTQTPRYLIKTRGQQVTLSCSPISGHRSVSWYQQTPGQGLQFLFEYFSETQRNKGNFPGRFSGRQFSNSRSEMNVSTLELGDSALYLCASSEGQGSYNEQFFGPGTRLTVL.

At least ten counts were recorded for this clonotype. The chain links TRBV7-2 to TRBJ1-2; TRBD1 is a possible D gene (6 bases). The CDR3 covers 16 residues. Between the trimmed V and J ends, which lost 1 base and 0 bases, there was a span of 12 bases. Per germline, CDR1 SGHTA and CDR2 FQGNSA. The CDR3 coding sequence is TGTGCCAGCAGCTTAGGGTGGCAGGGGACTAACTATGGCTACACCTTC. Its protein is CASSLGWQGTNYGYTF.

Points on this clonotype: With a much larger clone just one base away, this may be a read error. The chain recombines TRBV18 with TRBJ2-1, with 8 bases that match TRBD1. The CDR3 consists of 13 residues. V was pared by 4 bases and J by 5 bases, with 1 base of the junction left unmatched. Looked up from germline, CDR1 is KGHSH and CDR2 is LQKENI. CDR3 loop: CASSQDRDNEQFF. CDR3 coding DNA: TGTGCCAGCTCACAGGACAGGGACAATGAGCAGTTCTTC.

This clonotype is labeled as medium-sized (0.01 to 0.1%). The chain has TRBV28 and TRBJ2-5; 12 bases align to TRBD1. With 2 bases clipped from V and 4 bases from J, the junction kept 11 bases outside the gene matches. CDR3 length equals 18 residues. Germline CDR1 and CDR2: MDHEN and SYDVKM. The CDR3 loop reads CASSLGTGGYSQRETQYF. CDR3 DNA sequence: TGTGCCAGCAGTTTAGGGACAGGGGGCTATAGTCAACGAGAGACCCAGTACTTC.

This clonotype was counted only a few times. The chain combines TRBV12-5 with TRBJ1-2; no clear D. The germline CDR1 and CDR2 sequences are LGHNT and FRNRAP. V was pared by 5 bases and J by 4 bases, with 8 bases between. CDR3 size: 12 residues. The chain's CDR3 is CASGVRLYGYTF. CDR3 DNA sequence: TGTGCTAGTGGTGTCAGGCTCTATGGCTACACCTTC.

The table lists this clonotype with many counts. The rearrangement joins TRBV7-2 to TRBJ2-3, with 10 positions matching TRBD1. Trimming removed 4 bases from V and 5 bases from J; junction bases left unmatched: 6. The CDR3 has 15 residues. CDR1 is SGHTA, CDR2 FQGNSA, per germline. The chain's CDR3 is CASSSRTGGIDTQYF. The CDR3 nucleotides read TGTGCCAGCAGCTCGCGGACAGGGGGGATAGATACGCAGTATTTT.

The chain joins TRBV20-1 to TRBJ2-1; TRBD2 matches 8 bases. Losses at the gene ends were 3 bases for V and 6 bases for J; bases not matched to a gene: 4. Looked up from germline, CDR1 is DFQATT and CDR2 is SNEGSKA (reference sequence). This CDR3 has 13 residues. CDR3 DNA sequence: TGCAGTGCTAGCCCGGGGGGGGGCAATGAGCAGTTCTTC. It translates to CSASPGGGNEQFF.

At least ten counts were recorded for this clonotype. The gene calls are TRBV6-4 and TRBJ2-1; 7 positions agree with TRBD1. The germline CDR1 and CDR2 sequences are MRHNA and SNTAGT. The V segment lost 5 bases and the J segment 6 bases; nucleotides outside the gene matches: 4. The CDR3 covers 13 residues. CDR3 residues: CASSTNRGNEQFF. The CDR3 nucleotides are TGTGCCAGCAGTACGAACAGGGGCAATGAGCAGTTCTTC.

This clonotype showed up many times. V and J are TRBV24-1 and TRBJ1-2; D remains unclear. The V gene lost 0 bases and the J gene lost 5 bases, with 3 bases spanning the gap. This CDR3 is built from 12 residues. Germline CDR1 KGHDR, CDR2 SFDVKD. This CDR3 is CATSDLGYGYTF. CDR3 bases: TGTGCCACCAGTGATTTGGGGTATGGCTACACCTTC.

This clonotype was picked up many times. This chain joins TRBV29-1 and TRBJ2-7, with D possibly TRBD1 on 5 matching bases. The CDR3 is 11 amino acids. The V and J ends lost 7 bases and 5 bases respectively, with 12 bases between them. CDR1 is SQVTM and CDR2 is ANQGSEA in the germline V gene. The CDR3 reads CSAETGDEQYF. In DNA, the CDR3 is TGCAGCGCAGAAACAGGTGACGAGCAGTACTTC.

There are a few counts of this clonotype. The gene calls are TRBV6-2 or TRBV6-3 and TRBJ2-5, with TRBD1 matching over 7 bases. The CDR3 is 13 residues long. Looked up from germline, CDR1 is MNHEY and CDR2 is SVGEGT. V lost 6 bases and J lost 1; bases outside the gene matches: 2. The CDR3 is CASRGTAQETQYF. CDR3 nucleotides: TGTGCCAGCAGGGGGACAGCCCAAGAGACCCAGTACTTC.

This clonotype was seen repeatedly, ten times or more. The chain is built from TRBV29-1 and TRBJ2-3; D not certain. Germline CDR1 and CDR2: SQVTM and ANQGSEA. The CDR3 has 11 amino acids. With 5 bases removed from V and 4 bases from J, the gap between germline ends came to 7 bases. CDR3 in amino acids: CSVNLADTQYF. The DNA for the CDR3 is TGCAGCGTTAATTTAGCAGATACGCAGTATTTT.

This clonotype was seen at least ten times. The chain joins TRBV27 to TRBJ2-7; maybe TRBD1 (6 bases). The end of the DNA is better explained by TRBJ2-1, so the J call may be wrong. The CDR3 runs to 15 residues. From germline, CDR1 is MNHEY and CDR2 SMNVEV (reference sequence). The CDR3 bases are TGTGCCAGCAGTTCCCCGCAGGGGCGTCGGTACGAGCAGTTCTTC. As protein: CASSSPQGRRYEQFF.

This clonotype has ten or more counts. The rearrangement links TRBV29-1 to TRBJ1-4; perhaps TRBD1 as D (5 bases). CDR1 SQVTM and CDR2 ANQGSEA come from the germline V gene. Trimming pared 6 bases from V and 5 bases from J, leaving 13 bases between. The length of the CDR3 is 13 residues. The CDR3 loop is CSVRWGVNEKLFF. In DNA form, the CDR3 reads TGCAGCGTGCGTTGGGGGGTGAATGAAAAACTGTTTTTT.

Notes on this clonotype: A much larger clone differs by one base, so this may be a read error. This chain links TRBV6-5 with TRBJ2-2; no reliable D call. Per the germline V gene, CDR1 is MNHEY and CDR2 is SVGAGI. The CDR3 runs to 11 residues. V shed 9 bases and J shed 9 bases, with 11 bases lying between them. Here the CDR3 DNA reads TGTGCCAGACTAAACAACAGGGAGCTGTTTTTT. It is translated as CARLNNRELFF.

This clonotype was counted at least ten times. This sequence joins TRBV9 and TRBJ2-3; TRBD1 might be the D (6 bases). The CDR3 has 14 amino acids. Germline assignment: CDR1 SGDLS and CDR2 YYNGEE. The germline V and J ends were trimmed by 2 bases and 2 bases, with 9 bases remaining between them. The CDR3 is CASSVGQLTDTQYF. The CDR3 DNA reads as TGTGCCAGCAGCGTTGGACAGCTCACAGATACGCAGTATTTT.

This clonotype was counted at least ten times. The chain links TRBV3-1 to TRBJ2-1, with 16 bases identical to TRBD2. Germline CDR1 LGHDT, CDR2 YNNKEL (reference sequence). J lost 9 bases, V lost 3 bases, and 5 bases had no gene match. This CDR3 has 16 amino acids. CDR3 sequence reads: CASSQGLAGGLSEQFF. The CDR3 DNA follows: TGTGCCAGCAGCCAGGGACTAGCGGGGGGGCTGAGTGAGCAGTTCTTC.

This chain joins TRBV18 and TRBJ1-1; TRBD1 agrees at 7 bases. V was clipped by 5 bases and J by 3 bases; unmatched bases: 6. From germline, CDR1 is KGHSH and CDR2 LQKENI. The length of the CDR3 is 14 residues. The CDR3 region is CASSGGTVYTEAFF. Here the CDR3 DNA reads TGTGCCAGCTCAGGTGGGACAGTGTACACTGAAGCTTTCTTT.

This clonotype was counted at least ten times. V and J are TRBV4-1 and TRBJ1-1; no clear D gene. The germline V gene encodes CDR1 MGHRA and CDR2 YSYEKL. The CDR3 length is 14 residues. V was shortened by 7 bases and J by 4 bases, with 16 bases between the two germline ends. CDR3 DNA: TGCGCCAGCAATGAGGGTGATGGGGTCACTGAAGCTTTCTTT. Encoded protein: CASNEGDGVTEAFF.